Following are 28 T cell receptor beta chains from one sample sequenced in a study of post-analysis software for immune sequencing data. These receptors' targets are unknown. Study-level results: A handful of TRBV segments were significantly more frequent in patients than in controls. TRBV5-6, TRBV5-1 and TRBV20-1 were among these segments.

Every TCR beta cDNA library bore unique molecular identifiers. TCRdb re-analysed the PCR reads in MiXCR, keeping a single row per CDR3 protein. The repertoire includes 650,000 to 850,000 distinct CDR3 sequences, roughly 46% of them detected once, and roughly 4.9% sits in the top ten. The sample was blood. The receptor set was obtained from a girl aged 5 to 17 with multiple sclerosis.

The chain is built from TRBV4-2 and TRBJ2-5; 9 nucleotides align to TRBD1. The CDR3 is 13 amino acids. V shed 3 bases, J shed 10 bases, and the junction held 6 bases outside the gene matches. CDR1 is LGHNA and CDR2 is YNFKEQ in the germline V gene. The CDR3 bases are TGTGCCAGCAGCCATACAGGGGGCGTGTACCAGTACTTC. Amino acid sequence: CASSHTGGVYQYF.

The sample holds a few counts of this clonotype. The chain uses TRBV12-3 or TRBV12-4 and TRBJ2-1; TRBD2 is a possible D gene (6 bases). V dropped 6 bases and J dropped 3 bases, with 9 bases sitting between them. This CDR3 region has 13 residues. The DNA for the CDR3 is TGTGCCAGCAGCGGGACTCTCTACAATGAGCAGTTCTTC. It encodes CASSGTLYNEQFF.

V is TRBV11-2 and J is TRBJ2-7; 10 positions match TRBD1. Trimming removed 3 bases from V and 2 bases from J; junction bases left unmatched: 10. Germline V lookup: CDR1 SGHAT, CDR2 FQNNGV. CDR3 length: 17 amino acids. The CDR3 coding sequence is TGTGCCAGCAGCTTGGAGGGACAGGGGTTCGTCCCCTACGAGCAGTACTTC. Translation: CASSLEGQGFVPYEQYF.

The rearrangement uses TRBV4-2 and TRBJ1-1, with a tentative D call TRBD1 (5 bases). Germline V gene data show CDR1 as LGHNA and CDR2 as YNFKEQ. This CDR3 has 12 amino acids. Trimming pared 3 bases from V and 8 bases from J, leaving 10 bases between. CDR3 protein: CASSQVRGEAFF. The CDR3 region has the DNA TGTGCCAGCAGCCAGGTTCGGGGGGAAGCTTTCTTT.

The genes are TRBV4-2 and TRBJ1-1; D gene unclear. Germline assignment: CDR1 LGHNA and CDR2 YNFKEQ. Between the trimmed V and J ends, which lost 1 base and 3 bases, there was a span of 9 bases. The CDR3 is 14 residues long. The CDR3: CASSQVELDTEAFF. The DNA for the CDR3 is TGTGCCAGCAGCCAAGTTGAGCTGGACACTGAAGCTTTCTTT.

The rearrangement joins TRBV12-3 or TRBV12-4 to TRBJ2-3; D is uncertain. The CDR3 totals 14 residues. The V end was cut by 5 bases, the J end by 0 bases, with 9 bases between. The CDR3 region is CASSADPSTDTQYF. CDR3 DNA sequence: TGTGCCAGCAGTGCAGACCCTAGCACAGATACGCAGTATTTT.

This sequence joins TRBV20-1 and TRBJ2-6, with 12 bases that match TRBD2. The V gene end was trimmed by 0 bases and the J gene end by 4 bases; junction bases not matched to a gene: 10. The CDR3 length is 19 residues. Per germline, CDR1 DFQATT and CDR2 SNEGSKA (reference sequence). DNA for the CDR3: TGCAGTGCTAGAGAAACCCTAGCGGGAGGGATCTCAGGGGCCAACGTCCTGACTTTC. Amino acids: CSARETLAGGISGANVLTF.

This clonotype was counted a few times. The J gene is TRBJ2-1, the V gene TRBV7-2; a weak D match, TRBD1 (6 bases). Germline CDR1 reads SGHTA; CDR2 reads FQGNSA. Trimming pared 5 bases from V and 6 bases from J, leaving 14 bases between. The length of the CDR3 is 14 residues. CDR3 in DNA: TGTGCCAGCAGCGTGGGACAAGCTGCCAATGAGCAGTTCTTC. Residues: CASSVGQAANEQFF.

A few counts support this clonotype. The V call is TRBV2, the J call TRBJ1-2, with 8 positions matching TRBD1. The CDR3 has 12 amino acids. Germline V gives CDR1 SNHLY, CDR2 FYNNEI. V shed 4 bases and J 7 bases; nucleotides not matched to a gene: 2. As DNA, the CDR3 is TGTGCCAGCAGTGTACAGGGGGTTGGCTACACCTTC. The encoded protein is CASSVQGVGYTF.

V and J are TRBV6-5 and TRBJ1-4; D not resolved. The CDR3 totals 14 residues. Germline V lookup: CDR1 MNHEY, CDR2 SVGAGI. The V end was cut by 5 bases, the J end by 8 bases, with 15 bases between. The CDR3 here is CASSEIEDIEKLFF. DNA for the CDR3: TGTGCCAGCAGTGAGATCGAGGATATCGAAAAACTGTTTTTT.

This rearrangement joins TRBV2 to TRBJ2-4; 7 bases line up with TRBD2. Germline CDR1 SNHLY, CDR2 FYNNEI. With V trimmed by 7 bases and J by 5 bases, 8 bases remained unmatched. The CDR3 consists of 14 residues. CDR3 loop: CASKAGVGENIQYF. CDR3 DNA sequence: TGTGCCAGCAAGGCGGGGGTTGGAGAAAACATTCAGTACTTC.

The chain links TRBV25-1 to TRBJ2-1, with 11 bases fitting TRBD2. The CDR3 extends over 18 amino acids. Germline V gives CDR1 MGHDK, CDR2 SYGVNS. V lost 4 bases to trimming and J lost 0 bases; unmatched junction nucleotides: 8. The CDR3: CASSAGLAEDYSYNEQFF. DNA of the CDR3: TGTGCCAGCAGTGCGGGACTAGCGGAGGATTACTCCTACAATGAGCAGTTCTTC.

The genes are TRBV12-3 or TRBV12-4 and TRBJ1-4; 8 bases map to TRBD1. The CDR3 length is 14 residues. Trimming took 6 bases from V and 7 from J; bases not matched to a gene: 7. The CDR3 DNA sequence: TGTGCCAGCAGAGCAGGGGGCGAGGGTGAAAAACTGTTTTTT. It codes for CASRAGGEGEKLFF.

This clonotype was detected only a few times. The J gene is TRBJ2-7, the V gene TRBV7-8; D not resolved. Germline V gene lookup returns CDR1 SGHVS and CDR2 FQNEAQ. Trimming pared 1 base from V and 4 bases from J, leaving 11 bases between. The CDR3 runs 14 residues. The CDR3 DNA follows: TGTGCCAGCAGCTTAGTGGCTACTGGGTACGAGCAGTACTTC. Amino acid sequence: CASSLVATGYEQYF.

This chain joins TRBV5-1 and TRBJ1-6, with D possibly matching TRBD1 (6 bases). With 0 bases removed from V and 5 bases from J, the gap between germline ends came to 12 bases. The CDR3 length is 16 residues. In germline, CDR1 is SGHRS, CDR2 YFSETQ. The chain's CDR3 is CASSLVPGHDNSPLHF. The CDR3 coding sequence is TGCGCCAGCAGCTTGGTCCCGGGACACGATAATTCACCCCTCCACTTT.

This clonotype was detected a few times. J is TRBJ2-4 and V is TRBV29-1; D unresolved. CDR1 and CDR2 from the germline V gene are SQVTM and ANQGSEA. CDR3 length equals 14 residues. Trimming took 2 bases from V and 1 from J, leaving 9 bases between them. Here the CDR3 reads CSVESAEAKNIQYF. In nucleotides, the CDR3 is TGCAGCGTTGAATCGGCCGAGGCCAAAAACATTCAGTACTTC.

The sample holds a few counts of this clonotype. The chain joins TRBV12-3 or TRBV12-4 to TRBJ2-5; D remains unclear. Trimming left V 0 bases short and J 5 bases short, with 4 bases between. The CDR3 covers 12 residues. The DNA for the CDR3 is TGTGCCAGCAGTTTAGCGCATGAGACCCAGTACTTC. Protein product: CASSLAHETQYF.

This chain links TRBV12-3 or TRBV12-4 with TRBJ2-5, with a possible D match to TRBD2 (5 bases). The germline V and J ends were trimmed by 7 bases and 11 bases, with 20 bases remaining between them. The CDR3 totals 13 residues. CDR3 DNA sequence: TGTGCCAGCAAGCAGAGCGGCGGAGGAGAGCAGTACTTC. Residues: CASKQSGGGEQYF.

The chain links TRBV5-5 to TRBJ2-7, with D tentatively TRBD2 (5 bases). The J call is uncertain, as TRBJ2-4 better fits the DNA end. This CDR3 comprises 15 residues. CDR1 is SGHKS and CDR2 is YYEKEE in the germline V gene (reference sequence). The CDR3 region has the DNA TGTGCCAGCAGCTTGGCCGGAGGAGCTCAAAACATTCAGTACTTC. Protein: CASSLAGGAQNIQYF.

This chain links TRBV21-1 with TRBJ2-4. TRBV21-1 is shown as a pseudogene. This CDR3 has 15 amino acids. The DNA of the CDR3 is TGTGCCAGCAGCCTGACGACGGTAGCCAAAAACATTCAGTACTTC. This sequence encodes CASSLTTVAKNIQYF.

This clonotype was recorded many times. The J gene is TRBJ2-7, the V gene TRBV12-3 or TRBV12-4, with D possibly matching TRBD2 (6 bases). V lost 0 bases, J lost 6 bases, and 9 bases lay in between. This CDR3 is built from 13 residues. This chain's CDR3 is CASSLAGSSEQYF. The CDR3, as DNA: TGTGCCAGCAGTTTAGCCGGGAGCTCCGAGCAGTACTTC.

The V gene is TRBV28, the J gene TRBJ2-1; the match to TRBD2 covers 9 bases. Looked up from germline, CDR1 is MDHEN and CDR2 is SYDVKM. J was trimmed by 4 bases and V by 2 bases; bases with no gene match: 6. There are 16 residues in the CDR3. In DNA form, the CDR3 reads TGTGCCAGCAGTTTAGGTGGGACTAGCTTTTACAATGAGCAGTTCTTC. Its translation is CASSLGGTSFYNEQFF. The variable domain in full, with the rest retrieved from reference TRBV28 and TRBJ2-1, is DVKVTQSSRYLVKRTGEKVFLECVQDMDHENMFWYRQDPGLGLRLIYFSYDVKMKEKGDIPEGYSVSREKKERFSLILESASTNQTSMYLCASSLGGTSFYNEQFFGPGTRLTVL.

There are a few counts of this clonotype. The chain uses TRBV28 and TRBJ2-6; no clear D gene. The CDR3 has 19 residues. With 3 bases removed from V and 0 bases from J, the gap between germline ends came to 18 bases. Per germline, CDR1 MDHEN and CDR2 SYDVKM. CDR3 amino acids: CASSFGFGSASSGANVLTF. The CDR3 DNA sequence: TGTGCCAGCAGTTTTGGTTTTGGGTCGGCTAGCTCTGGGGCCAACGTCCTGACTTTC.

This rearrangement joins TRBV7-9 to TRBJ1-5, with 9 positions matching TRBD1. Germline V gives CDR1 SEHNR, CDR2 FQNEAQ (reference sequence). The CDR3 contains 14 residues. V lost 5 bases, J lost 7 bases, and 6 bases stayed unmatched. The CDR3 nucleotides read TGTGCCAGCAGCGCACAGGGGGCAGGACAGCCCCAGCATTTT. This translates into CASSAQGAGQPQHF.

The table lists this clonotype with a few counts. The chain uses TRBV20-1 and TRBJ2-5, with D maybe TRBD1 (5 bases). The last part of the DNA fits TRBJ2-7 better; the J call may be wrong. Germline V gene data show CDR1 as DFQATT and CDR2 as SNEGSKA (reference sequence). The CDR3 runs to 15 residues. DNA of the CDR3: TGCAGTGCTAGAGATTCCCCCGGACAATTCGCCGAGCAGTACTTC. This gives the protein CSARDSPGQFAEQYF.

This clonotype appeared once. In DNA, the CDR3 is TGTGCCAGCAGTTACAGCCTGACAGGGGACACTTACGAGCAGTACTTC. It is translated as CASSYSLTGDTYEQYF. This chain links TRBV6-6 with TRBJ2-7, with 8 positions matching TRBD1. Germline V gene data show CDR1 as MNHNY and CDR2 as SVGAGI (reference sequence). This CDR3 has 16 residues. J lost 4 bases, V lost 2 bases, and 10 bases had no gene match.

This clonotype came up a few times. The chain combines TRBV20-1 with TRBJ2-1; the D is unclear. V was trimmed by 3 bases and J by 8 bases, leaving 11 bases between them. In germline, CDR1 is DFQATT, CDR2 SNEGSKA (reference sequence). This CDR3 spans 12 amino acids. The CDR3 DNA sequence: TGCAGTGCTAGGGAGCGCGTCGATGAGCAGTTCTTC. Translating it yields CSARERVDEQFF.

V usage is TRBV7-2 and J usage is TRBJ2-4; no clear D gene. The closer fit of TRBJ2-7 to the DNA end suggests the J call may be wrong. Germline V gene sequence: CDR1 SGHTA, CDR2 FQGNSA. The CDR3 totals 12 residues. CDR3 coding DNA: TGTGCCAGCGGCCATCCTAGTGCCGAGCAGTACTTC. Translation: CASGHPSAEQYF.